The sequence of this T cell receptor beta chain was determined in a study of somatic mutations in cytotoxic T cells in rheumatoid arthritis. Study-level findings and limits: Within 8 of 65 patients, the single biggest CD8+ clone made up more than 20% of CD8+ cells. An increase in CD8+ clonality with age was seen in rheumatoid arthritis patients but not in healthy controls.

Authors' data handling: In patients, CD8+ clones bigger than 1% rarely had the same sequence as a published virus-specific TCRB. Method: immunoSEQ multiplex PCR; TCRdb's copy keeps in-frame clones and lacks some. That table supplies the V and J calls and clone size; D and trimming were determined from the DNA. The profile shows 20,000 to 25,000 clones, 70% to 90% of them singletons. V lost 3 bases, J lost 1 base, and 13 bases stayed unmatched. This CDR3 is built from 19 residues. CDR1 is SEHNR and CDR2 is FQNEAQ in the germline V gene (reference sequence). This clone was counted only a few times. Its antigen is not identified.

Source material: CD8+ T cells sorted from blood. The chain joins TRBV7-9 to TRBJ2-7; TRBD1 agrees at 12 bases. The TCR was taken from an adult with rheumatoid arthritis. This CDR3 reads CASSFQRTPGQGASYEQYF. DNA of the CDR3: TGTGCCAGCAGCTTTCAAAGGACCCCGGGACAGGGGGCTTCCTACGAGCAGTACTTC.